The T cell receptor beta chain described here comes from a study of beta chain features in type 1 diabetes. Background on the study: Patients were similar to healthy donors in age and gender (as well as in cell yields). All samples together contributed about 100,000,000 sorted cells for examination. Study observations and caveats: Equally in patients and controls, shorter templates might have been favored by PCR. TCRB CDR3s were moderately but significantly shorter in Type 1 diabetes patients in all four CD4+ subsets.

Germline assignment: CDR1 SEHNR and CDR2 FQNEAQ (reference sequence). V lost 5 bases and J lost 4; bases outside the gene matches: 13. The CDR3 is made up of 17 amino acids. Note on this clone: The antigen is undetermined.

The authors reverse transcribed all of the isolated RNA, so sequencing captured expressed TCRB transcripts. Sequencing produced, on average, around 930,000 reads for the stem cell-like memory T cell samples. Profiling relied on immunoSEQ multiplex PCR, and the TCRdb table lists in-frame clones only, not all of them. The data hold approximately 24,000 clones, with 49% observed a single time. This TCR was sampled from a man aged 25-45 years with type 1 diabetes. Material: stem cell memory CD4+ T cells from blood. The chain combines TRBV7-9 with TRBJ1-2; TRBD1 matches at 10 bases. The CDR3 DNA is TGTGCCAGCAGCCTTCAGACAGGGGGCGCTGTATTCTATGGCTACACCTTC. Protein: CASSLQTGGAVFYGYTF.